This section outlines one T cell receptor beta chain sequence together with its context. What it binds is not known. The data were taken from a study of T cells in Graves' hyperthyroidism and ophthalmopathy. Regions amplified from RNA transcripts were the TCR beta CDR3 regions. An initial round of RT-PCR targeting the TCR CDR3 relied on the HTBI primer set. TCRdb fed the multiplex PCR reads into MiXCR, producing one record per CDR3 protein. The data show hundreds of thousands of distinct CDR3 sequences, less than 20% seen once. Orbital computed tomography and thyroid ultrasound, together with serum TRAb and thyroxine and clinical symptoms, were used for diagnoses. The CDR3 consists of 11 residues. Trimming took 8 bases from V and 5 from J, leaving 9 bases between them. CDR1 and CDR2 from the germline V gene are LNHDA and SQIVND (reference sequence). General study findings and limits: The model foresaw ophthalmopathy a median around 6.4 months prior to onset. Clonotypes that were expanded in thyroid above 0.001 mostly appeared in blood too.

Material for sequencing was blood. This rearrangement joins TRBV19 to TRBJ1-1, with a tentative D call TRBD1 (6 bases). The sequence came from a man aged 45 to 65 with Graves' ophthalmopathy. CDR3 sequence (DNA): TGTGCCAGTCAGAGGGGGACTGAAGCTTTCTTT. Encoded protein: CASQRGTEAFF.